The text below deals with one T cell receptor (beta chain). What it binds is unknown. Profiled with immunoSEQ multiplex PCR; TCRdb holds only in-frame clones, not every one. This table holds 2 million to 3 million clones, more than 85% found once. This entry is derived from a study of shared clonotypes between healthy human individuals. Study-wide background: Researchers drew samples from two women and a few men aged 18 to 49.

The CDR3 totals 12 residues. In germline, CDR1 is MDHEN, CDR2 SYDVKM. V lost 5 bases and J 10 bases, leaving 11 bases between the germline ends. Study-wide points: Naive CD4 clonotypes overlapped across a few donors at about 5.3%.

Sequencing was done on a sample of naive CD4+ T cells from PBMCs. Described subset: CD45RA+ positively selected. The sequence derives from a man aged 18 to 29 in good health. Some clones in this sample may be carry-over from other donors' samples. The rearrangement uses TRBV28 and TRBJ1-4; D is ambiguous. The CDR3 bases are TGTGCCAGCAGTCCTGACCGGGGAAAACTGTTTTTT. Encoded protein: CASSPDRGKLFF. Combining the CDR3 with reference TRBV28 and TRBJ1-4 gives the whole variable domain DVKVTQSSRYLVKRTGEKVFLECVQDMDHENMFWYRQDPGLGLRLIYFSYDVKMKEKGDIPEGYSVSREKKERFSLILESASTNQTSMYLCASSPDRGKLFFGSGTQLSVL.